This paragraph covers one T cell receptor (beta chain) sequence. Its matching antigen is unknown. Sequencing used immunoSEQ multiplex PCR; TCRdb keeps in-frame clones, though not all of them. The data show around 77,000 clones, roughly 91% seen once. This sample stems from a study of OX40 agonist ivuxolimab in advanced cancers. Across the study: Eligibility admitted prior anti-PD-1, anti-PD-L1 or anti-CTLA-4 therapy; around 42% had some.

General study results and limits: Relatively little clonal expansion, among the lowest observed, appeared in partial responders at 0.1-3.0 mg/kg.

The CDR3 covers 16 residues. The germline V gene has CDR1 KGHSY and CDR2 FQNENV. The junction had 5 bases not matched to a gene; V was cut back by 1 base and J by 2 bases. The material sequenced was CD4+ or CD8+ T cells sorted from blood, taken in a trial of the OX40 agonist ivuxolimab. The origin of this receptor is an adult with an advanced solid tumor such as melanoma, head and neck, liver or kidney cancer. V usage is TRBV16 and J usage is TRBJ1-2, with 9 bases fitting TRBD1. CDR3 nucleotides: TGTGCCAGCAGCCAATATTCCGGGACAGGGAACTATGGCTACACCTTC. It specifies CASSQYSGTGNYGYTF.